This section outlines one T cell receptor (beta chain) sequence together with its context. Using immunoSEQ multiplex PCR, the repertoire was profiled, and TCRdb retains in-frame clones only, with some absent. The table shows about 44,000 clones, with roughly 91% occurring only once. The CDR3 loop spans 13 amino acids. V lost 5 bases to trimming and J lost 2 bases, with 9 bases between them. CDR1 is MNHEY, CDR2 SMNVEV, per germline (reference sequence). These data are taken from a study of T cell changes during pregnancy in multiple sclerosis. This sequence originates from a female donor in good health, enrolled as a control in a pregnancy study. This sample comprised CD8+ T cells from peripheral blood mononuclear cells, obtained after pregnancy. The V call is TRBV27, the J call TRBJ1-2; D gene unclear. The CDR3, as DNA: TGTGCCAGCAGTCTTGCGAGGAACTATGGCTACACCTTC. Its translation: CASSLARNYGYTF.